The source of this TCR beta chain is a study of blood T cell repertoires in COVID-19 (dated by TCRdb to 2019 to 2021). General notes on the study: Collaborator samples came from the United States, Italy and Spain and covered acute and convalescent phases of COVID-19. The prospective study material was composed of cDNA or gDNA derived from T cells, B-cell-depleted T cells, or PBMCs. Samples were obtained from the ongoing ImmuneRACE study (first 160 participants) and from over 1,000 subjects provided by 6 global collaborators. The sample metadata nearly always contained a de-identified subject ID, COVID-19 status, age in years and sex. The repertoires were released in a freely available public database intended as a resource for research on the immune response to SARS-CoV-2. The dataset comprised deeply sampled blood TCRbeta repertoires from subjects exposed to, actively infected with, or recovered from COVID-19. Where available, HLA class I and class II types were taken from metadata supplied by the sample provider and were not determined by assay-based typing.

Overall results and qualifications from the work: How much clinical and demographic metadata was included differed by source and by participant, and the metadata was provided uncurated.

Looking up the germline V gene yields CDR1 SGHRS and CDR2 YFSETQ. The germline V end is reduced by 0 bases and the J end by 0 bases; junction bases left unmatched: 8. The CDR3 measures 17 amino acids from cysteine to phenylalanine. The kept DNA is CDR3 alone, 51 bases in frame from the first base. TCRbeta CDR3 regions were amplified from genomic DNA by means of the immunoSEQ Assay, a bias-controlled multiplex PCR. Under the source paper's analysis protocol: Nucleated cell counts per sample were estimated from amplification of reference gene primers within the assay. Sequence reads were collapsed and filtered to measure the absolute abundance of every unique TCRbeta CDR3 rearrangement. For each sample, productive Simpson clonality was calculated by taking the square root of Simpson's diversity index across productive rearrangements. The source is immuneACCESS, and TCRdb retained only in-frame sequences with V and J called. Part of the clones is not carried over; for the studies checked, unresolved V genes explain less than half of this, and the remainder is unexplained. The D gene and trimming were derived from the DNA, and the V and J assignments and clone size from that table. For this sample the table gives about 210,000 clones, of which more than 70% were detected only once. The ten biggest clones cover 8.2% of the sample.

A note on this clone: There is no known antigen for this receptor. No clone much larger than this one lies a single base away; base qualities are absent.

Each collaborating institution followed its own protocols to collect whole blood in K2EDTA tubes. For TCRbeta analysis, collaborators shipped samples as frozen whole blood, isolated PBMCs, or DNA extracted from either of those sample types. The chain is assembled from TRBV5-1 and TRBJ1-2, with TRBD1 matching 7 junction bases. Material: peripheral blood. This receptor was obtained from a woman aged 50 to 60 with acute or convalescent COVID-19. The CDR3 here reads CASSLALGQTANYGYTF. The DNA sequence is TGCGCCAGCAGCTTGGCCCTGGGACAGACCGCTAACTATGGCTACACCTTC.